This TCR beta chain emerged from a study of a mutant IDH1 vaccine in newly diagnosed glioma. Study overall: Weeks 1, 3, 5, 7, 11, 15, 19 and 23 were when patients received their eight vaccinations.

Regarding time point: week 11, during vaccination. Vaccination used 300 ug of mutant IDH1 20-mer peptide per dose, with topical imiquimod. Profiling relied on immunoSEQ multiplex PCR, and the TCRdb table lists in-frame clones only, not all of them. In the table there are about 66,000 clones, roughly 84% of which are singletons. Regarding this clone: Its antigen is not known.

V dropped 10 bases and J dropped 2 bases, with 15 bases sitting between them. This CDR3 has 13 amino acids. CDR1 is ENHRY, CDR2 SYGVKD, per germline. Sequences were derived from PBMCs, sampled from a glioma patient whose treatment included an IDH1 peptide vaccine. The sequence came from a woman between 50 and 59 years old with glioma. The rearrangement joins TRBV10-3 to TRBJ2-7; D unclear. The chain's CDR3 is CATRPESTYEQYF. CDR3 nucleotide sequence: TGTGCCACCCGGCCAGAGTCAACCTACGAGCAGTACTTC.